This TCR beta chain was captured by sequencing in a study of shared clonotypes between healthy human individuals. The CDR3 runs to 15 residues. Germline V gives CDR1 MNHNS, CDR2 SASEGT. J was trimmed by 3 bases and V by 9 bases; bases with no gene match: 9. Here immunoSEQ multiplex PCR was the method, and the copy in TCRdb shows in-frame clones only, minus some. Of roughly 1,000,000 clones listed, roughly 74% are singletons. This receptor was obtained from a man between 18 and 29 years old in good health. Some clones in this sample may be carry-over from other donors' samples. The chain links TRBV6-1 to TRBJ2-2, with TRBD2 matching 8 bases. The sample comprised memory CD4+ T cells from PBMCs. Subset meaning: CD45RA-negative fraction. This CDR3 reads CASGARLAYTGELFF. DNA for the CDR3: TGTGCCAGTGGGGCCCGACTAGCGTACACCGGGGAGCTGTTTTTT.